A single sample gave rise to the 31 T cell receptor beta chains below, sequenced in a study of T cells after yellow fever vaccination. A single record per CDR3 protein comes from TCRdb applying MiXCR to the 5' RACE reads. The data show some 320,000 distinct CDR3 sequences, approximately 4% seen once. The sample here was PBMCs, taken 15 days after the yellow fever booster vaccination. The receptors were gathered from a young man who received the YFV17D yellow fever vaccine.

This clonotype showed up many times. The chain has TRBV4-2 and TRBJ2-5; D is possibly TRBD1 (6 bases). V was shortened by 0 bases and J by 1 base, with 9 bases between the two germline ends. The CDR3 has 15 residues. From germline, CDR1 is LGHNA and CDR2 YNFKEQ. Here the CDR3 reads CASSQESRGQETQYF. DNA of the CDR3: TGTGCCAGCAGCCAAGAAAGCAGGGGCCAAGAGACCCAGTACTTC.

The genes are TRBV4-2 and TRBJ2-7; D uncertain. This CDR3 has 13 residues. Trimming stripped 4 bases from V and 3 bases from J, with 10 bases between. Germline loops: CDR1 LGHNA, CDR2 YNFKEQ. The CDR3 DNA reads TGTGCCAGCAGCCCGTTGGCGCGCTACGAGCAGTACTTC. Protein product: CASSPLARYEQYF.

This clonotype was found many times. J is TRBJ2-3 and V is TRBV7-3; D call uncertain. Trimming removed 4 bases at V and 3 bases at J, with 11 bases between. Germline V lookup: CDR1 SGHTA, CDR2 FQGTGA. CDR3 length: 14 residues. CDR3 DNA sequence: TGTGCCAGCAGCTCCGAACTCGGAACAGATACGCAGTATTTT. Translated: CASSSELGTDTQYF.

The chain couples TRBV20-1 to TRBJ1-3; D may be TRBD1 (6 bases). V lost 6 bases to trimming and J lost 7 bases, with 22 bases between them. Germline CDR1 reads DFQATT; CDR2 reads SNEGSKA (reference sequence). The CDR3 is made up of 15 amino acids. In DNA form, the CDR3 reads TGCAGTGCCATTAGGGGGGCCAGTGGGGCGAACACCATATATTTT. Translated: CSAIRGASGANTIYF.

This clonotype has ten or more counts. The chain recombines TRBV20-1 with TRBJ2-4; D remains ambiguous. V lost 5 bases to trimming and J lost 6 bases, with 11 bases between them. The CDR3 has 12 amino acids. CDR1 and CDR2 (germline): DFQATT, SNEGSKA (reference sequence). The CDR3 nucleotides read TGCAGTGCTGGTTCTTTTCGAAACATTCAGTACTTC. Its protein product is CSAGSFRNIQYF.

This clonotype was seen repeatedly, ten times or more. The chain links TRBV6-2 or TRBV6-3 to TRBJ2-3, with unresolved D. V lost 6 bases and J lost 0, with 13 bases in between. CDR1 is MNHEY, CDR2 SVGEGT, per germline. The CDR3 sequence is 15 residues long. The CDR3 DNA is TGTGCCAGCAGCGGAGTTCCTGACAGCACAGATACGCAGTATTTT. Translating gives CASSGVPDSTDTQYF.

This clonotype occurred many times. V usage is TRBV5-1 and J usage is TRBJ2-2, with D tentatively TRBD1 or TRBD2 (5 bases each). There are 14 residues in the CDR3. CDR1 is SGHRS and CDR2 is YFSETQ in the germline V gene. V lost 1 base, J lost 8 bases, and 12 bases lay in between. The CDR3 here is CASSLRDQVGELFF. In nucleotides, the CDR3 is TGCGCCAGCAGCTTGCGGGACCAAGTAGGGGAGCTGTTTTTT.

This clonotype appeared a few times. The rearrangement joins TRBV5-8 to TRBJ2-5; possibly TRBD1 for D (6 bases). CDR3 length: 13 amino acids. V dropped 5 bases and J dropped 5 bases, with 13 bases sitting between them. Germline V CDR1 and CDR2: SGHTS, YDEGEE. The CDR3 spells CASSHSGVETQYF. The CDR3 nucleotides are TGTGCCAGCAGTCACTCAGGGGTGGAGACCCAGTACTTC.

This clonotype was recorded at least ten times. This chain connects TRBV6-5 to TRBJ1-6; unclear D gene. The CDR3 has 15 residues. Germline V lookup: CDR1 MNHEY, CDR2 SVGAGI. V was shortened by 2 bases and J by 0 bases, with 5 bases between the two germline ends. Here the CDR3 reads CASSYGSSYNSPLHF. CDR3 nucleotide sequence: TGTGCCAGCAGTTACGGATCCTCCTATAATTCACCCCTCCACTTT.

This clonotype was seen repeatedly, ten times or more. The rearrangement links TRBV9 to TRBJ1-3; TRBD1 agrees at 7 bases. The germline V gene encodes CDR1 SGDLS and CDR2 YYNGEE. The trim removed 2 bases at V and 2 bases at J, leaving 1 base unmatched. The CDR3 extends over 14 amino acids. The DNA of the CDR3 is TGTGCCAGCAGCGTCGGGACAGCTGGAAACACCATATATTTT. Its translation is CASSVGTAGNTIYF.

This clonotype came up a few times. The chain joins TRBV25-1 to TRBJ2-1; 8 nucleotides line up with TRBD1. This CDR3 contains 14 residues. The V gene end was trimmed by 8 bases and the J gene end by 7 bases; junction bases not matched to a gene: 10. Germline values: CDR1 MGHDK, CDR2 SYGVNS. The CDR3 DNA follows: TGTGCCAGCGGCGGGACAGGCGCGCGAAATGAGCAGTTCTTC. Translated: CASGGTGARNEQFF.

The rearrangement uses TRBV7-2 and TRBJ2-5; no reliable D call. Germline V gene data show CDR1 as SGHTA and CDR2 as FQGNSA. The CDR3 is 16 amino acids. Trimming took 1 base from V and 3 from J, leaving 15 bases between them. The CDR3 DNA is TGTGCCAGCAGCTTAGGTCGTGCGCCACTGGAAGAGACCCAGTACTTC. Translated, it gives CASSLGRAPLEETQYF.

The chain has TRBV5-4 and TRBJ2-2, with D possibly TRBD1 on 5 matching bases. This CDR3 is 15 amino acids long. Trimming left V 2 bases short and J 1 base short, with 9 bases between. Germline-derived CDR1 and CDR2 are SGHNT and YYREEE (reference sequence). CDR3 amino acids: CASSLQTGNTGELFF. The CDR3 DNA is TGTGCCAGCAGCTTACAAACAGGGAACACCGGGGAGCTGTTTTTT.

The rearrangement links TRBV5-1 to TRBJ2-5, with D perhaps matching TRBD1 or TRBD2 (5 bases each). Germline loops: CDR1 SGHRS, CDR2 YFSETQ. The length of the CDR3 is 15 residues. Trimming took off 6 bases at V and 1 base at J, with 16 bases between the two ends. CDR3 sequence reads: CASNNFGGTQETQYF. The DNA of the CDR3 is TGCGCCAGCAATAATTTTGGGGGAACCCAAGAGACCCAGTACTTC.

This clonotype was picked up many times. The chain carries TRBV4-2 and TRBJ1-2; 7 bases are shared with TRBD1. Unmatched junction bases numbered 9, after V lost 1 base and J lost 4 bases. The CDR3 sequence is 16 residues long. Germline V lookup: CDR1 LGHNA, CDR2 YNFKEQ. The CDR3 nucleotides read TGTGCCAGCAGCCAAGCCGGGACAGTCTCAGGCTATGGCTACACCTTC. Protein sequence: CASSQAGTVSGYGYTF.

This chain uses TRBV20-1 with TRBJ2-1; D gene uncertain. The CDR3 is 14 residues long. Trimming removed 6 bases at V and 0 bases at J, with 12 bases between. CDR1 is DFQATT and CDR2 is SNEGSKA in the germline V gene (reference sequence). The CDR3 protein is CSARLFSSYNEQFF. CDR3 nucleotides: TGCAGTGCCCGACTTTTTAGCTCCTACAATGAGCAGTTCTTC.

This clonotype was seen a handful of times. In DNA form, the CDR3 reads TGTGCCAGCAGTTTAGCGCTAACAGCTCTCAGCACAGATACGCAGTATTTT. It translates to CASSLALTALSTDTQYF. The J gene is TRBJ2-3, the V gene TRBV12-3 or TRBV12-4, with D unclear. Trimming took off 0 bases at V and 0 bases at J, with 13 bases between the two ends. CDR3 length: 17 amino acids.

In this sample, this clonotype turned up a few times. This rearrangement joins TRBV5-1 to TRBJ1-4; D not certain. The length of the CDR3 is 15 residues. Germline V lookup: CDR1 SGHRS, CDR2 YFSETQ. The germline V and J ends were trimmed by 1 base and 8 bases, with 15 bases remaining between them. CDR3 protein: CASSLPAGDGEKLFF. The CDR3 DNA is TGCGCCAGCAGCTTGCCCGCCGGGGATGGAGAAAAACTGTTTTTT. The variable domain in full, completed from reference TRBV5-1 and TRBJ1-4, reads KAGVTQTPRYLIKTRGQQVTLSCSPISGHRSVSWYQQTPGQGLQFLFEYFSETQRNKGNFPGRFSGRQFSNSRSEMNVSTLELGDSALYLCASSLPAGDGEKLFFGSGTQLSVL.

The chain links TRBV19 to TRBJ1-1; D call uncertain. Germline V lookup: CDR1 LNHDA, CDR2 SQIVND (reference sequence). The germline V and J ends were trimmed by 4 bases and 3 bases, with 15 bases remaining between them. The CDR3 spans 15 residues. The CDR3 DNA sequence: TGTGCCAGTAGTAGCCAGGCGGCGGGTGACACTGAAGCTTTCTTT. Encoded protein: CASSSQAAGDTEAFF.

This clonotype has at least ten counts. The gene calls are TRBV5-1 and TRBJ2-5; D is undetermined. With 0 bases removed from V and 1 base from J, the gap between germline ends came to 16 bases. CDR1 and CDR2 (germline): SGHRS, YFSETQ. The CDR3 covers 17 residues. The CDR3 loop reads CASSLVPVSIGQETQYF. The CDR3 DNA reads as TGCGCCAGCAGCTTGGTGCCCGTATCAATCGGCCAAGAGACCCAGTACTTC.

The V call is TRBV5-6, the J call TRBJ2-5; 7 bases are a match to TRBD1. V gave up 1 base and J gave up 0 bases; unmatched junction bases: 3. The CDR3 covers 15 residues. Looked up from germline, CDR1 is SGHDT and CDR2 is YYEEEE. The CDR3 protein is CASSLSQGYQETQYF. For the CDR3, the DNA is TGTGCCAGCAGCTTGTCACAGGGGTACCAAGAGACCCAGTACTTC.

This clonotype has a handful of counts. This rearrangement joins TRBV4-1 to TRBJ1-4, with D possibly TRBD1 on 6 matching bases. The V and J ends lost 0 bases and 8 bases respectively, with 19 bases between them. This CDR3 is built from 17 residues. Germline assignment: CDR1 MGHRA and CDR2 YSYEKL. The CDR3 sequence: CASSQDDAGGHGEKLFF. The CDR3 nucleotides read TGCGCCAGCAGCCAAGACGACGCGGGGGGCCACGGGGAAAAACTGTTTTTT.

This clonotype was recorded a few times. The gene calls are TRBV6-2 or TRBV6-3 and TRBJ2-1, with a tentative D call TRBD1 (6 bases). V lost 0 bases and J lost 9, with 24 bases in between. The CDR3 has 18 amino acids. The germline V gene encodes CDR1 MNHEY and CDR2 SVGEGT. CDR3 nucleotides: TGTGCCAGCAGTTACTCCCCCCCGGGTCAGGGGTGGCGTGGTGAGCAGTTCTTC. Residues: CASSYSPPGQGWRGEQFF.

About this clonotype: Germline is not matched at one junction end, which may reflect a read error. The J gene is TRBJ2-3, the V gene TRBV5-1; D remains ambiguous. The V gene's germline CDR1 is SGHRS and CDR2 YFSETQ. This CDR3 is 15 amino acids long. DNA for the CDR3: TGCGCCAGCAGCTTGGCGACTTCGCTCTCAGATACTCAGTATTTT. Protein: CASSLATSLSDTQYF.

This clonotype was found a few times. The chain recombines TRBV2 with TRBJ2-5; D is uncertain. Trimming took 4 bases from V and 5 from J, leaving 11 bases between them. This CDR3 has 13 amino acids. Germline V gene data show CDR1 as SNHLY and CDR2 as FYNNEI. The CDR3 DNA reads TGTGCCAGCAGTGGTGGGCTCTTCGAGACCCAGTACTTC. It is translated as CASSGGLFETQYF.

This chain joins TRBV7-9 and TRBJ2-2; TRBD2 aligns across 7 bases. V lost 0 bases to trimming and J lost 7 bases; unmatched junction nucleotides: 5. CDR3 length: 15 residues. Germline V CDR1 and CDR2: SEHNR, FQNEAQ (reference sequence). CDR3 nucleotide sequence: TGTGCCAGCAGCTTAGCTGGTCTAGCGGACGGGGAGCTGTTTTTT. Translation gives CASSLAGLADGELFF.

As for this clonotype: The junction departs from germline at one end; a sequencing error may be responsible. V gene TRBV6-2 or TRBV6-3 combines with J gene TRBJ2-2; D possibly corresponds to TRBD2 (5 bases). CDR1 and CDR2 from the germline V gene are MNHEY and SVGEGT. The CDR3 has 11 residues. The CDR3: CASMEFGVLFF. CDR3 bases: TGTGCCAGCATGGAGTTCGGGGTGCTGTTTTTT.

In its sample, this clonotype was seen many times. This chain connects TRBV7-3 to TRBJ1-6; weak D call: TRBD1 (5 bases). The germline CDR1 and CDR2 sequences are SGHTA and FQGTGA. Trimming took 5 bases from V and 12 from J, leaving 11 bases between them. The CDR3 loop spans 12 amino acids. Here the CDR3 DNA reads TGTGCCAGCAGCGTAAACGGGGGACCCCTCCACTTT. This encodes CASSVNGGPLHF.

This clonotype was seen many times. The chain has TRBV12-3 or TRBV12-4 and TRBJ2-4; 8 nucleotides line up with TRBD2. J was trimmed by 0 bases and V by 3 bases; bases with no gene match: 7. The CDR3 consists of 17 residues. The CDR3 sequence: CASSFSRGDLAKNIQYF. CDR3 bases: TGTGCCAGCAGTTTCTCGCGGGGGGACCTAGCCAAAAACATTCAGTACTTC.

CDR3 residues: CSARGSGYEQYV. The CDR3 DNA reads TGCAGTGCTAGAGGCTCGGGCTACGAGCAGTACGTC. This chain joins TRBV20-1 and TRBJ2-7; D uncertain. The CDR3 is 12 amino acids. Germline CDR1 reads DFQATT; CDR2 reads SNEGSKA (reference sequence). Trimming stripped 1 base from V and 3 bases from J, with 7 bases between.

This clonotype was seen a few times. CDR3 DNA sequence: TGTGCCAGCAGCCCAAGGGACGAGCAGTACGTC. Its protein is CASSPRDEQYV. The rearrangement links TRBV21-1 to TRBJ2-7. TRBV21-1 is reported as a pseudogene. The length of the CDR3 is 11 residues.